What follows are 10 T cell receptor beta chains derived from one specimen sequenced in a study of metastatic and nonmetastatic thyroid tumors. TCRdb re-processed the PCR reads through MiXCR. This sample has 30,000 or so clones, with 7% to 8% found just once. The entire patient cohort was treatment-naive prior to thyroid surgery. Sequenced material: blood. The receptors come from a female donor with papillary thyroid cancer or a benign thyroid nodule (not recorded which). Some clones in this sample may be carry-over from other donors' samples.

Many counts were recorded for this clone. The rearrangement joins TRBV7-9 to TRBJ1-1; a weak D match, TRBD1 (6 bases). V lost 10 bases to trimming and J lost 1 base, with 19 bases between them. This CDR3 region has 15 residues. CDR1 and CDR2 from the germline V gene are SEHNR and FQNEAQ (reference sequence). The chain's CDR3 is CAIQVMGGENTEAFF. Written as DNA, the CDR3 is TGTGCCATACAAGTTATGGGGGGCGAGAACACTGAAGCTTTCTTT.

This clone appeared many times. The chain links TRBV6-2 or TRBV6-3 to TRBJ1-2; 8 bases map to TRBD1. CDR1 and CDR2 from the germline V gene are MNHEY and SVGEGT. Germline trimming cut 6 bases from V and 7 bases from J; bases unmatched to any gene: 7. The CDR3 is made up of 13 amino acids. This CDR3 is CASRDNRGTGYTF. The CDR3 coding sequence is TGTGCCAGCAGGGATAACAGGGGGACTGGCTACACCTTC.

This clone was recorded many times. A junction end diverges from the germline sequence, so it may reflect a read error. The chain recombines TRBV6-2 or TRBV6-3 with TRBJ2-5; 10 positions agree with TRBD2. This CDR3 contains 15 residues. Germline assignment: CDR1 MNHEY and CDR2 SVGEGT. DNA of the CDR3: TGTGCCAGCAGGTCTAGCGGGAGTACACAAGAGATCCAGTACTTC. Its translation: CASRSSGSTQEIQYF.

This clone was seen many times. This sequence joins TRBV2 and TRBJ1-1; D is undetermined. Trimming took 7 bases from V and 1 from J, leaving 10 bases between them. From germline, CDR1 is SNHLY and CDR2 FYNNEI. The CDR3 covers 13 residues. The CDR3: CASNFVGNTEAFF. The DNA for the CDR3 is TGTGCCAGCAACTTTGTAGGGAACACTGAAGCTTTCTTT.

This clone came up many times. The chain employs TRBV7-6 and TRBJ1-1; unclear D gene. The CDR3 contains 13 residues. With 2 bases removed from V and 2 bases from J, the gap between germline ends came to 6 bases. CDR1 is SGHVS, CDR2 FNYEAQ, per germline. CDR3: CASSLQDNTEAFF. CDR3 coding DNA: TGTGCCAGCAGCTTACAGGACAACACTGAAGCTTTCTTT.

This clone has at least ten counts. The chain carries TRBV7-9 and TRBJ1-5; tentative D call: TRBD1 (5 bases). The CDR3 spans 15 residues. V dropped 8 bases and J dropped 0 bases, with 14 bases sitting between them. Germline V gives CDR1 SEHNR, CDR2 FQNEAQ (reference sequence). The CDR3 DNA reads TGTGCCAGCTCCCGGGGGGGGGATAGCAATCAGCCCCAGCATTTT. The encoded protein is CASSRGGDSNQPQHF.

At least ten counts were recorded for this clone. The chain is built from TRBV6-2 or TRBV6-3 and TRBJ2-1, with TRBD2 identical over 13 bases. The CDR3 extends over 16 amino acids. The germline gives CDR1 MNHEY, CDR2 SVGEGT. V lost 2 bases to trimming and J lost 8 bases; unmatched junction nucleotides: 6. The CDR3 DNA is TGTGCCAGCAGTTACACTAGCGGGAGGGCTCGGGATGAGCAGTTCTTC. Its protein is CASSYTSGRARDEQFF.

This clone was counted many times. The CDR3 loop is CASSLEIGWGSYNEQFF. The CDR3 bases are TGTGCCAGCAGCTTAGAAATAGGGTGGGGGAGTTACAATGAGCAGTTCTTC. The J gene is TRBJ2-1, the V gene TRBV7-9; D is perhaps TRBD1 or TRBD2 (5 bases each). The CDR3 has 17 amino acids. V gave up 1 base and J gave up 4 bases, with 17 bases separating them. Germline V lookup: CDR1 SEHNR, CDR2 FQNEAQ (reference sequence).

This clone was observed many times. CDR3 sequence (DNA): TGTGCCAGCAGTTCTAACACCATATATTTT. It codes for CASSSNTIYF. The chain is built from TRBV28 and TRBJ1-3; D unclear. The CDR3 totals 10 residues. Germline V gene sequence: CDR1 MDHEN, CDR2 SYDVKM. Trimming stripped 4 bases from V and 7 bases from J, with 2 bases between.

This clone appeared many times. The rearrangement joins TRBV27 to TRBJ2-1; TRBD1 matches 8 bases. The germline CDR1 and CDR2 sequences are MNHEY and SMNVEV (reference sequence). V trimming: 5 bases; J trimming: 1 base; junction bases outside the gene matches: 4. This CDR3 is built from 15 residues. The CDR3 DNA reads TGTGCCAGCAGTCTGGACAGGGCTTCCTACAATGAGCAGTTCTTC. Its protein is CASSLDRASYNEQFF.